This T cell receptor (beta chain) was captured by sequencing in a study of OX40 agonist ivuxolimab in advanced cancers. At the level of the whole study: Ivuxolimab was an agonistic, fully human IgG2 monoclonal antibody directed against OX40 (CD134), a costimulatory receptor. Intravenous ivuxolimab was administered to patients every 2 weeks at six dose levels: 0.01, 0.1, 0.3, 1.5, 3 and 10 mg/kg. Of the 50 to 55 patients in dose escalation, 19 had hepatocellular carcinoma, about 15 had melanoma, 9 had renal cell carcinoma and 9 had head and neck cancer. In the dose-escalation cohort, 65% to 90% of patients were male, and the mean age was roughly 60 years, with a range of about 23 to 90. Prior anti-PD-1, anti-PD-L1 or anti-CTLA-4 therapy was permitted, and about two fifths of dose-escalation patients had received checkpoint inhibitors. Partial responses occurred in three dose-escalation patients, of whom one had hepatocellular carcinoma and two had cutaneous melanoma. Peripheral TCRbeta sequencing was intended to test whether TCR sequence diversity was altered and clonal T-cell expansion was caused by ivuxolimab. The paper describes the monotherapy dose-escalation part (N = 52 patients) of the phase I trial of ivuxolimab. Overall study results and their limits: Antigen specificity was not determined for the clonally expanded peripheral T cells. Low levels of normalized T-cell clonal expansion were also seen in some patients who did not respond. In partial responders in the 0.1-3.0 mg/kg groups, normalized peripheral clonal expansion was found to be among the lowest, especially among CD8+ T cells. After ivuxolimab, CD8+ T cells had more expanded clones than CD4+ T cells on average. At doses of 0.1 to 3.0 mg/kg, clonal expansion of both CD4+ and CD8+ T cells in blood was seen between baseline and week 6.

For CDR1 and CDR2, the germline V gene (reference sequence) lists MNHEY and SMNVEV. V sheds 5 bases and J sheds 0 bases, leaving 12 bases between their ends. Measured from the cysteine to the phenylalanine, the CDR3 is 15 residues long. Left in the record is the CDR3 DNA by itself, 45 bases read in frame from the first base. For sequencing of the TCRbeta CDR3 region, genomic DNA was extracted from the sorted cells. TCRbeta CDR3 regions were sequenced using the immunoSEQ Assay. What TCRdb holds here is the immuneACCESS table cut down to in-frame rearrangements. Part of the clones is not present; checked against another copy, under half of the missing clones reflect an unresolved V gene, and the others are unexplained. The sample has more than 80,000 clones on record, 75% to 95% of them singletons. Jointly, the top ten make up around 1.5% of the sample. Patients with a history of autoimmune disease or receiving systemic immunosuppression were excluded from the trial. Peripheral blood for TCR sequencing was collected from all dose cohorts at baseline, on cycle 4 day 1, and on cycle 7 day 1. Samples came from an open-label, multicenter, first-in-human phase I dose-escalation trial of ivuxolimab. Adults with locally advanced or metastatic head and neck squamous cell, hepatocellular, melanoma or renal cell carcinoma were enrolled in the trial. Before TCR sequencing, CD4+ T cells and CD8+ T cells were sorted from peripheral blood as separate populations.

This clone was seen only once. Its antigen has not been determined. Qualities for individual bases were not recorded, and no much larger clone is one base off. This TCR derives from an adult with an advanced solid tumor such as melanoma, head and neck, liver or kidney cancer. The specimen was CD4+ or CD8+ T cells sorted from blood, collected in a trial of the OX40 agonist ivuxolimab. Rearrangement joined TRBV27 to TRBJ2-3; 5 matching bases give a weak D call of TRBD2. DNA sequence: TGTGCCAGCAGTCTCCAGCGGACTAGCACAGATACGCAGTATTTT. Its protein product is CASSLQRTSTDTQYF.